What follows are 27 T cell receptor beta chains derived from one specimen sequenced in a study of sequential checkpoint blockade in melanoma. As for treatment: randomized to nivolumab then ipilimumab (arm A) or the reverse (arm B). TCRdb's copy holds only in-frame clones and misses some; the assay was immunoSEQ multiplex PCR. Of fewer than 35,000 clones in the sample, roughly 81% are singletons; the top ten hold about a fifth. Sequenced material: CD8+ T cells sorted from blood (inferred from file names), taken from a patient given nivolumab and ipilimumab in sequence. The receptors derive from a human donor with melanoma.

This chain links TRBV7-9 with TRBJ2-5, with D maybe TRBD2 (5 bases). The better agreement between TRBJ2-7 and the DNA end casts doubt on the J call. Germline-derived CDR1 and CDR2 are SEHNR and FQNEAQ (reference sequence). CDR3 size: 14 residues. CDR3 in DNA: TGTGCCAGCACCCTAGGGAGTACCCTCTACGAGCAGTACTTC. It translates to CASTLGSTLYEQYF.

Here the CDR3 reads CASSLMDTSNQPQHF. Here the CDR3 DNA reads TGTGCCAGCAGCTTGATGGACACAAGCAATCAGCCCCAGCATTTT. The V and J genes are TRBV5-8 and TRBJ1-5; the D gene is possibly TRBD1 (5 bases). The CDR3 has 15 residues. The germline V gene has CDR1 SGHTS and CDR2 YDEGEE. V lost 1 base to trimming and J lost 1 base, with 9 bases between them.

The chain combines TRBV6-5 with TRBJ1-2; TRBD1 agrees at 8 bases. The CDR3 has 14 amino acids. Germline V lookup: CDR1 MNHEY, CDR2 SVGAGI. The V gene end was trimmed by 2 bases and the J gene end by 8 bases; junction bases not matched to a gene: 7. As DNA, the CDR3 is TGTGCCAGCAGTTACGACAGGGGAGGAGGAGGCTACACCTTC. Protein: CASSYDRGGGGYTF.

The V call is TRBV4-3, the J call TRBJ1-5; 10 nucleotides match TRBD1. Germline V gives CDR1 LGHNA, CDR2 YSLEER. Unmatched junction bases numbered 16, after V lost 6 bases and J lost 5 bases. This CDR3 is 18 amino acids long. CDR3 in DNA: TGCGCCAGCAGTCGGTCCTTCAGAGGGACAGGGGAAGATCAGCCCCAGCATTTT. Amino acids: CASSRSFRGTGEDQPQHF.

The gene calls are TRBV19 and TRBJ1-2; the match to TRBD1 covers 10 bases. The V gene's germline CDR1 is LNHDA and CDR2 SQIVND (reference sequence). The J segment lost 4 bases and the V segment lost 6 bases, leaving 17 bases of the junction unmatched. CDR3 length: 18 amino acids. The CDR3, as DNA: TGTGCCAGTAGCGTGAAGTCCCGGGACAGGGGACGAGGCTATGGCTACACCTTC. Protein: CASSVKSRDRGRGYGYTF.

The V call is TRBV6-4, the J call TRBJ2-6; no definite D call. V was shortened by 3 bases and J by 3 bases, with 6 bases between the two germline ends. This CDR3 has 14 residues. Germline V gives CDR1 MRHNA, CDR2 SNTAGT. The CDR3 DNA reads TGTGCCAGCAGTGATACTCTTGGGGCCAACGTCCTGACTTTC. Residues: CASSDTLGANVLTF.

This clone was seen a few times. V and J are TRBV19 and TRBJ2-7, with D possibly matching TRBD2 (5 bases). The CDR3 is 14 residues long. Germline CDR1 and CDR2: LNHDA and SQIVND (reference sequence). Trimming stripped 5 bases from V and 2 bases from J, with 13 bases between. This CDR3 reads CASSVLAGPYEQYF. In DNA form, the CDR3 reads TGTGCCAGTAGTGTTCTAGCTGGCCCCTACGAGCAGTACTTC.

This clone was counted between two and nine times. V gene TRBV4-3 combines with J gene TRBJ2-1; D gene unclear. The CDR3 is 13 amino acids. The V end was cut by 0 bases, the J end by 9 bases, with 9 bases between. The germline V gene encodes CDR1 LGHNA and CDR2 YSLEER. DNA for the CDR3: TGCGCCAGCAGCCAAGATTTCACGCGTGAGCAGTTCTTC. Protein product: CASSQDFTREQFF.

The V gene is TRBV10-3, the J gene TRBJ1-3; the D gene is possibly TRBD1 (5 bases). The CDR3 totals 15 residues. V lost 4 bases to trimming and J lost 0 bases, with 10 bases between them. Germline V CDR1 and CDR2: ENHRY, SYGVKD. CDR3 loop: CAISVQGDSGNTIYF. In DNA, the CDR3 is TGTGCCATCAGTGTGCAGGGCGACTCTGGAAACACCATATATTTT.

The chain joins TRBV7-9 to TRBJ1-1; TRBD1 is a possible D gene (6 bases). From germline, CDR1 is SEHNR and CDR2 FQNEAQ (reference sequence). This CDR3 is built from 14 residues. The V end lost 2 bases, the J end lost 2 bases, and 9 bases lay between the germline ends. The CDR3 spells CASSLQGTNTEAFF. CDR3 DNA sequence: TGTGCCAGCAGCTTACAGGGGACCAACACTGAAGCTTTCTTT.

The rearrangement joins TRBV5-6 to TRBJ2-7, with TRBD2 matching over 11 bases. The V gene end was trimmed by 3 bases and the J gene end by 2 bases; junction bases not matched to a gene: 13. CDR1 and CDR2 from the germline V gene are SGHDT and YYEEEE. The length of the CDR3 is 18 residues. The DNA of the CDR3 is TGTGCCAGCAGCTCCAGACTAGCGGGAAGCCTCGTTACCTACGAGCAGTACTTC. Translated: CASSSRLAGSLVTYEQYF.

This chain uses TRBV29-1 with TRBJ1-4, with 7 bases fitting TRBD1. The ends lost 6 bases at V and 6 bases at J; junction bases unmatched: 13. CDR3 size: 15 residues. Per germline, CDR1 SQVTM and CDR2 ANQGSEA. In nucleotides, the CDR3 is TGCAGCGTGGGGGTGAAGGGACAGCCGTATGAAAAACTGTTTTTT. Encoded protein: CSVGVKGQPYEKLFF.

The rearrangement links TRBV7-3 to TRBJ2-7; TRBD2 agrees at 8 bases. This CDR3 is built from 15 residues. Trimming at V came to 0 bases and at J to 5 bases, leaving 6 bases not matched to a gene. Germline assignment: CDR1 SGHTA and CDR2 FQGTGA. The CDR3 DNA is TGTGCCAGCAGCTTAACGTTAGCGGGATACGACGAGCAGTACTTC. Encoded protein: CASSLTLAGYDEQYF.

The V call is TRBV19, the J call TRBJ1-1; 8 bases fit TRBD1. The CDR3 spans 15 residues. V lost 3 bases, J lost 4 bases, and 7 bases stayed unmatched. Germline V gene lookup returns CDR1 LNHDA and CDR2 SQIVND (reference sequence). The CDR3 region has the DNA TGTGCCAGTAGTATTCCGGGGACAGGAGGCACTGAAGCTTTCTTT. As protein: CASSIPGTGGTEAFF.

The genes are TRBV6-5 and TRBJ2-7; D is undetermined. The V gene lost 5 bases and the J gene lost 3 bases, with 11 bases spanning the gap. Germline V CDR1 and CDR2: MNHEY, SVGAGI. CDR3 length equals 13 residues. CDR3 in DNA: TGTGCCAGCAGTGAAGCGCCAAGCTACGAGCAGTACTTC. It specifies CASSEAPSYEQYF.

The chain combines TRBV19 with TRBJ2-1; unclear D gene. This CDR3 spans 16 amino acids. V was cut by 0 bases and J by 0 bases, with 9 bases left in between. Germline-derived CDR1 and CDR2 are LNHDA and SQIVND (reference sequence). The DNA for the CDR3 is TGTGCCAGTAGTATAGATTCAGGATACTCCTACAATGAGCAGTTCTTC. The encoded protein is CASSIDSGYSYNEQFF.

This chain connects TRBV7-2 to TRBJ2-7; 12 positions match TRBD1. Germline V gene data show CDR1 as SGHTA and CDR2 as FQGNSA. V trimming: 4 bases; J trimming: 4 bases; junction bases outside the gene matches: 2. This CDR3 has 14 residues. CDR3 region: CASSWGQGAYEQYF. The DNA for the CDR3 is TGTGCCAGCAGCTGGGGACAGGGGGCATACGAGCAGTACTTC.

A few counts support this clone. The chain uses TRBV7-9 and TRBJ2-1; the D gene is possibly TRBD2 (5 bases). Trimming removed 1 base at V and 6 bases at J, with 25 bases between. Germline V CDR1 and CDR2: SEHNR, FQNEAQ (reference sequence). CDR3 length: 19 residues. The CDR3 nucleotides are TGTGCCAGCAGCTTAGATCGGGGTAGCTTCGAGGAGAGGACCAATGAGCAGTTCTTC. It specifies CASSLDRGSFEERTNEQFF.

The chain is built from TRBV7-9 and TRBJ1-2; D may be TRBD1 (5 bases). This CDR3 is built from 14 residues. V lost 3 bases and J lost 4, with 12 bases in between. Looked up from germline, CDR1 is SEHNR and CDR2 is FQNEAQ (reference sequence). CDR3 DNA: TGTGCCAGCAGCTTGGGGCCCTCGATCTATGGCTACACCTTC. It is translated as CASSLGPSIYGYTF.

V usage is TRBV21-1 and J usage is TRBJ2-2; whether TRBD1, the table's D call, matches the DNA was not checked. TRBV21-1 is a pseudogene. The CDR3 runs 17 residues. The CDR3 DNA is TGTGCCAGCAGCAAAGGGCTGGTAGAGGGGGCGGTTGGGGAGCTGTTTTTT. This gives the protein CASSKGLVEGAVGELFF.

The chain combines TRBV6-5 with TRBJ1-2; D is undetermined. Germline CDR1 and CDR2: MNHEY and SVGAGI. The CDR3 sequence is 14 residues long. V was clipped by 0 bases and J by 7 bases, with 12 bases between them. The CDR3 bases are TGTGCCAGCAGTTACTCGACTGGAGAAGTTGGCTACACCTTC. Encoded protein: CASSYSTGEVGYTF.

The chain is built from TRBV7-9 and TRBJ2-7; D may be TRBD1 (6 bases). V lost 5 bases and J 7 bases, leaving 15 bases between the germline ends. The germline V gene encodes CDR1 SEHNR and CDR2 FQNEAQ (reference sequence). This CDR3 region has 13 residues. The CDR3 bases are TGTGCCAGCAGCCGACCGATAGACAGGGAGCAGTACTTC. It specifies CASSRPIDREQYF.

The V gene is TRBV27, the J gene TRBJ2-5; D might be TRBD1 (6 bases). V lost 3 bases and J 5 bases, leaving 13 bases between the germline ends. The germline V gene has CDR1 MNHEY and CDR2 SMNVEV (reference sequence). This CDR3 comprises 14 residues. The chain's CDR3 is CASSFEAGDETQYF. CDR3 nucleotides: TGTGCCAGCAGTTTTGAGGCAGGGGATGAGACCCAGTACTTC.

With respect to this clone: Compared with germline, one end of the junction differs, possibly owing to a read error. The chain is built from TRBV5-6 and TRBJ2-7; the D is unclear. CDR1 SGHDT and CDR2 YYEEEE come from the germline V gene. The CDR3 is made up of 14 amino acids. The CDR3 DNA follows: TGTGCCAGCAACCCGAGGTCCCCCAGTTACGAGCAGTGCTTC. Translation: CASNPRSPSYEQCF. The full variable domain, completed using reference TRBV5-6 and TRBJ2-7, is DAGVTQSPTHLIKTRGQQVTLRCSPKSGHDTVSWYQQALGQGPQFIFQYYEEEERQRGNFPDRFSGHQFPNYSSELNVNALLLGDSALYLCASNPRSPSYEQCFGPGTRLTVT.

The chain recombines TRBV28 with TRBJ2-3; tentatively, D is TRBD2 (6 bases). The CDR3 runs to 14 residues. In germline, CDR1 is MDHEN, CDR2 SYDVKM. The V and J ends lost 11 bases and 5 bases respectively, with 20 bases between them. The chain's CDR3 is CASNRAWGEDTQYF. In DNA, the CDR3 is TGTGCCTCAAATCGGGCCTGGGGGGAAGATACGCAGTATTTT.

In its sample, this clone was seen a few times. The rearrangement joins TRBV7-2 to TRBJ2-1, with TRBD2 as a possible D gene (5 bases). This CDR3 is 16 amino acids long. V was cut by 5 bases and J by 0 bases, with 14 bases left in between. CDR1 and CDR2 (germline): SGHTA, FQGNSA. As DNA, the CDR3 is TGTGCCAGCAGCCAAGATTGGCTAGCCTCCTACAATGAGCAGTTCTTC. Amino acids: CASSQDWLASYNEQFF.

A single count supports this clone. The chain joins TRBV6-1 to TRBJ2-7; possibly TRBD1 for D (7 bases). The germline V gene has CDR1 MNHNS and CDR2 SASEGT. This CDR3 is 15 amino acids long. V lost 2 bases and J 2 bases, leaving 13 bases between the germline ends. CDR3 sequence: CASSEWRGRAYEQYF. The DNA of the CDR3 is TGTGCCAGCAGTGAATGGAGGGGGCGCGCCTACGAGCAGTACTTC.